This T cell receptor (beta chain) was captured by sequencing in a study of blood T cell repertoires in COVID-19. On the study more broadly: Donors in the United States, Italy and Spain gave samples during acute or convalescent COVID-19. Sources were T cells, B-cell-depleted T cells, or PBMCs; the material itself was cDNA or gDNA.

This CDR3 is built from 14 residues. The V segment lost 3 bases and the J segment 5 bases; nucleotides outside the gene matches: 2. Germline V CDR1 and CDR2: LNHDA, SQIVND (reference sequence). The authors' processing: Estimated nucleated cell counts came from reference gene primer amplification. Measured with immunoSEQ multiplex PCR; TCRdb has only the in-frame clones, and not every one. D and trimming come from the DNA, and the V and J calls and clone size come from that table. The sample has approximately 230,000 clones, about 91% seen once. The receptor comes from a man older than 75 with acute or convalescent COVID-19. The sequenced sample was peripheral blood. The V and J genes are TRBV19 and TRBJ2-5; the match to TRBD2 covers 11 bases. The CDR3 protein is CASSIVAGGETQYF. Here the CDR3 DNA reads TGTGCCAGTAGTATTGTAGCGGGGGGGGAGACCCAGTACTTC.